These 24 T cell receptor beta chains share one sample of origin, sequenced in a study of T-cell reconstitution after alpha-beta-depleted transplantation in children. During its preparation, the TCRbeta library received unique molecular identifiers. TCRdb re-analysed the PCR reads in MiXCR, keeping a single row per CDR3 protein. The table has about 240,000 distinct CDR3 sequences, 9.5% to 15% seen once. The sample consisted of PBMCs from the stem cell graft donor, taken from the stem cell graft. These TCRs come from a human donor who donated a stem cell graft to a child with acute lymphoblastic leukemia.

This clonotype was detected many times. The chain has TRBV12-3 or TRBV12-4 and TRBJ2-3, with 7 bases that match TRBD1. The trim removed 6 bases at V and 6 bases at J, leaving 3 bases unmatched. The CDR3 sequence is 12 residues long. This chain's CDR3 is CASRTGSDTQYF. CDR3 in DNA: TGTGCCAGCAGGACAGGGTCCGATACGCAGTATTTT.

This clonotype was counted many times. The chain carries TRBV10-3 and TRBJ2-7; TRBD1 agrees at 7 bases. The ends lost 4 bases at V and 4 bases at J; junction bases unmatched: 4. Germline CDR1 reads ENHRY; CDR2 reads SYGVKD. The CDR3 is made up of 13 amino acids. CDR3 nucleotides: TGTGCCATCAGTGGACAGGGTGGGTACGAGCAGTACTTC. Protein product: CAISGQGGYEQYF.

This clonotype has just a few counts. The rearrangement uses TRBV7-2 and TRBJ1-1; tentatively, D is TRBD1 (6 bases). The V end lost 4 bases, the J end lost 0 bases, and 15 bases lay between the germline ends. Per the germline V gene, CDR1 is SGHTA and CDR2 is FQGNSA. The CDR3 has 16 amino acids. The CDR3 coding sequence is TGTGCCAGCAGCTGGCTTTCGGGACACGTGAACACTGAAGCTTTCTTT. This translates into CASSWLSGHVNTEAFF.

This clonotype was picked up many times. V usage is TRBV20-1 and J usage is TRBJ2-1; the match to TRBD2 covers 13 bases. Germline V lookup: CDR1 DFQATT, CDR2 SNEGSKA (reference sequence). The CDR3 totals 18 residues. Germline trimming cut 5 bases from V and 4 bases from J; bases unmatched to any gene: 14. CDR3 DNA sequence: TGCAGTGCTTCACTAGCGGGGGGGATAAAACCCCCTTACAATGAGCAGTTCTTC. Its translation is CSASLAGGIKPPYNEQFF.

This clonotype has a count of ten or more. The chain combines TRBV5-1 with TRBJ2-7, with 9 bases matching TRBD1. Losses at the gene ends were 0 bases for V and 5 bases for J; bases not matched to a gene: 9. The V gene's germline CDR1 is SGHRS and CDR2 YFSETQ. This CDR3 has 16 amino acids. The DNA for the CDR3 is TGCGCCAGCAGCTTGGCTCGAGGACAGGGGTGGCACGAGCAGTACTTC. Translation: CASSLARGQGWHEQYF.

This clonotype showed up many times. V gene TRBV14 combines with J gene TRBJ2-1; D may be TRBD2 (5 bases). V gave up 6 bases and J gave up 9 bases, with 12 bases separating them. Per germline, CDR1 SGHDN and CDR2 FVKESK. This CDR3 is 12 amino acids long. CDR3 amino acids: CASSQRYGEQFF. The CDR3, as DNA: TGTGCCAGCAGTCAGCGGTACGGTGAGCAGTTCTTC.

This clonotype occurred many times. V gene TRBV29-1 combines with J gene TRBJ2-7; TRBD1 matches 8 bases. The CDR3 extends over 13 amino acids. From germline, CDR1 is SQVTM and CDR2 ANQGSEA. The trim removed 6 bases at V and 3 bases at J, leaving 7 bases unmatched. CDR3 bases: TGCAGCGTCGGGGACAGGAGCCTCTACGAGCAGTACTTC. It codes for CSVGDRSLYEQYF.

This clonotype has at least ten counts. CDR3 amino acids: CATLRQGNTGELFF. The CDR3 nucleotides read TGTGCCACTCTCCGACAGGGGAACACCGGGGAGCTGTTTTTT. The chain links TRBV28 to TRBJ2-2, with TRBD1 matching 7 bases. In germline, CDR1 is MDHEN, CDR2 SYDVKM. The CDR3 has 14 amino acids. V shed 10 bases, J shed 1 base, and the junction held 6 bases outside the gene matches.

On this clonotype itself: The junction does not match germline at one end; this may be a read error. The CDR3 DNA reads TGTGCCAGTAGCGACAGGGCGTACGACCAGTACTTC. It codes for CASSDRAYDQYF. The rearrangement uses TRBV19 and TRBJ2-7, with 7 bases aligning to TRBD1. Germline V lookup: CDR1 LNHDA, CDR2 SQIVND (reference sequence). The CDR3 has 12 residues.

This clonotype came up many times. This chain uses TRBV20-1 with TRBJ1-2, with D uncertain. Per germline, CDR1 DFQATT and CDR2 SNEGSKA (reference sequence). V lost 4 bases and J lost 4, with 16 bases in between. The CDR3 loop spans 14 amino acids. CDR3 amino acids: CSAIPRSNLYGYTF. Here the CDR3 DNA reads TGCAGTGCTATTCCTAGGTCCAACCTCTATGGCTACACCTTC.

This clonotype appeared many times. CDR3 bases: TGTGCCAGCAGCTTAACCTCGGGGTACACCTTC. It codes for CASSLTSGYTF. The V and J genes are TRBV7-9 and TRBJ1-2; D remains ambiguous. Germline V gene lookup returns CDR1 SEHNR and CDR2 FQNEAQ (reference sequence). V lost 2 bases and J 11 bases, leaving 9 bases between the germline ends. This CDR3 region has 11 residues.

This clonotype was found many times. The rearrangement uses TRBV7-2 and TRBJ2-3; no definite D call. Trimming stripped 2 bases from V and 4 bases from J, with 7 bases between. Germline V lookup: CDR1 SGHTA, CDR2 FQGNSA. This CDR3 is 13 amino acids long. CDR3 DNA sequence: TGTGCCAGCAGCTTATCCGGACCAGATACGCAGTATTTT. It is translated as CASSLSGPDTQYF.

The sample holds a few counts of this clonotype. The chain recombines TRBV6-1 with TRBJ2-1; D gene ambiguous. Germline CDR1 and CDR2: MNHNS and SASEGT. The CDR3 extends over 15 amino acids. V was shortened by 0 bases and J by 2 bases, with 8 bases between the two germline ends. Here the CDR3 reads CASSEAIGPYNEQFF. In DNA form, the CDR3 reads TGTGCCAGCAGTGAAGCGATTGGACCCTACAATGAGCAGTTCTTC.

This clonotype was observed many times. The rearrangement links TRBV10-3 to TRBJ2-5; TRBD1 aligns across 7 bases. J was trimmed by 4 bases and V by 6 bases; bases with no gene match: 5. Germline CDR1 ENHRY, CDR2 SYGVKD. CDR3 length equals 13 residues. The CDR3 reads CAIRETGAETQYF. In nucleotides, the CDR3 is TGTGCCATCAGGGAAACAGGGGCAGAGACCCAGTACTTC.

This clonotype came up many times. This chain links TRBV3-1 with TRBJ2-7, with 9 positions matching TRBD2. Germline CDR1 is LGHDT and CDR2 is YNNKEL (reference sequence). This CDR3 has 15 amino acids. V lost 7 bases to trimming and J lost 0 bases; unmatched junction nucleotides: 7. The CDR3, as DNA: TGTGCCAGCATGGCGGCGGGAGGGGGCTCCTACGAGCAGTACTTC. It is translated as CASMAAGGGSYEQYF.

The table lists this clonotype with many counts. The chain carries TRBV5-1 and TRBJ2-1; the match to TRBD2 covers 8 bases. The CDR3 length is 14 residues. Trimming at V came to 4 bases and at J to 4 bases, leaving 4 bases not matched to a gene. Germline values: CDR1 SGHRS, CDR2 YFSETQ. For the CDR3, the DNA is TGCGCCAGCAGCCCCCTAGCGGGTTACAATGAGCAGTTCTTC. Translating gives CASSPLAGYNEQFF. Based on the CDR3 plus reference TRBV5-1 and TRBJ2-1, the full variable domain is KAGVTQTPRYLIKTRGQQVTLSCSPISGHRSVSWYQQTPGQGLQFLFEYFSETQRNKGNFPGRFSGRQFSNSRSEMNVSTLELGDSALYLCASSPLAGYNEQFFGPGTRLTVL.

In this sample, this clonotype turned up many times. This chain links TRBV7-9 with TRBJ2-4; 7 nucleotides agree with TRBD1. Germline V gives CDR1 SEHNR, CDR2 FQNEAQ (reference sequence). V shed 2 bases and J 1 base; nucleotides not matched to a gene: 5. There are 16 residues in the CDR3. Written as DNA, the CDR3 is TGTGCCAGCAGCTTAAGACAGGGAAAGGCCAAAAACATTCAGTACTTC. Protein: CASSLRQGKAKNIQYF.

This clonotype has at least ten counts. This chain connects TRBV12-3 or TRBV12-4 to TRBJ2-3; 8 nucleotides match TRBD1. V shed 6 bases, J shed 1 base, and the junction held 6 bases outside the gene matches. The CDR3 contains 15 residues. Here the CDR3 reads CASSPQGARTDTQYF. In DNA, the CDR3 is TGTGCCAGCAGCCCCCAGGGGGCCCGCACAGATACGCAGTATTTT.

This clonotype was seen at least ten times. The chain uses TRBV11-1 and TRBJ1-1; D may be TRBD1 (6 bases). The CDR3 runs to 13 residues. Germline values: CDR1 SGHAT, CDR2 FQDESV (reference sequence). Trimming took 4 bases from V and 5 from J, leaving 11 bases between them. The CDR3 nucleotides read TGTGCCAGCAGCTCGTTCAGGGGAACTGAAGCTTTCTTT. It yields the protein CASSSFRGTEAFF.

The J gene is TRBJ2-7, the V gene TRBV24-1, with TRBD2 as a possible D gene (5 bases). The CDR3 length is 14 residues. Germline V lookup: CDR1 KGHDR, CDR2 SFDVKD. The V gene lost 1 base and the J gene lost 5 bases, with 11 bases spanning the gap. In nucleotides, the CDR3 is TGTGCCACCAGTGATTTCCGTCGGGGAGACGAGCAGTACTTC. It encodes CATSDFRRGDEQYF.

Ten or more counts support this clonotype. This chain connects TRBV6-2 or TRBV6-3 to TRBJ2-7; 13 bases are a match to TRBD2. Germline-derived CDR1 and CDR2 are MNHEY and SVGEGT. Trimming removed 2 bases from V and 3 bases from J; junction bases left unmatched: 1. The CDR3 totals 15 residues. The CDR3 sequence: CASSYRTSGGYEQYF. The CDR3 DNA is TGTGCCAGCAGTTACCGGACTAGCGGGGGCTACGAGCAGTACTTC.

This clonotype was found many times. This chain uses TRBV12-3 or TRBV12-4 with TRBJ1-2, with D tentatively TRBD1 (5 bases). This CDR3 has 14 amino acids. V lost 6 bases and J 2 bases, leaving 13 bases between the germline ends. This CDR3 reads CASRIPGPNYGYTF. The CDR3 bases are TGTGCCAGCAGGATTCCGGGGCCGAACTATGGCTACACCTTC.

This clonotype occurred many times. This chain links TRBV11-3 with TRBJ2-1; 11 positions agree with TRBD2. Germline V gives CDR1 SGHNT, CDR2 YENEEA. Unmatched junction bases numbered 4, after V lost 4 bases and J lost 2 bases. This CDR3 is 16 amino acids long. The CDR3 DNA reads TGTGCCAGCAGCTCTAGCGGGGGGAGGGCCTACAATGAGCAGTTCTTC. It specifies CASSSSGGRAYNEQFF.

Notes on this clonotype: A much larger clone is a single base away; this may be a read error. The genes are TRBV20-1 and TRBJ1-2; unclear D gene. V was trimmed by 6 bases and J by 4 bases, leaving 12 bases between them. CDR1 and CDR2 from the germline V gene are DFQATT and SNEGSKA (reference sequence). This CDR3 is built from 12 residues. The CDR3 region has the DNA TGCAGTGCCTCGGACGGAACCTATGGCTACACCTTC. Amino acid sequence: CSASDGTYGYTF.